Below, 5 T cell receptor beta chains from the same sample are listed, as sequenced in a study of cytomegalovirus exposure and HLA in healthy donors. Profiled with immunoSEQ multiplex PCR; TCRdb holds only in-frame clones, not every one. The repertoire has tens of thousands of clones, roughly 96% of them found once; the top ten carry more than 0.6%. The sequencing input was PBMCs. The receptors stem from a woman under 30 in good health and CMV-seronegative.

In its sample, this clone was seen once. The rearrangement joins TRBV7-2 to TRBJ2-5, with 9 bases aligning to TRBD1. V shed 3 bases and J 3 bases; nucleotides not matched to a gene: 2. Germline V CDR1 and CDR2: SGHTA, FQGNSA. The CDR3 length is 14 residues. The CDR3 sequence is CASSLWTGEETQYF. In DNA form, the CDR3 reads TGTGCCAGCAGCTTGTGGACAGGGGAAGAGACCCAGTACTTC.

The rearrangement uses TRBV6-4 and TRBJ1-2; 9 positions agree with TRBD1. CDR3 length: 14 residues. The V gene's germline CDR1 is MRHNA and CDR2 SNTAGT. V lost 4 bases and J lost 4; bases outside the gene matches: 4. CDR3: CASSAGTGIYGYTF. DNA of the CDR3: TGTGCCAGCAGTGCGGGGACAGGGATCTATGGCTACACCTTC.

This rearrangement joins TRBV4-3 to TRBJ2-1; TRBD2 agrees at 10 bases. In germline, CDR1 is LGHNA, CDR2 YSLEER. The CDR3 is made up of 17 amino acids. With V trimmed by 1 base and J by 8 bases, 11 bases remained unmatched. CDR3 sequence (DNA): TGCGCCAGCAGCCAAGCCCGCCTAGCGGGAGCTTGGTATGAGCAGTTCTTC. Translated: CASSQARLAGAWYEQFF.

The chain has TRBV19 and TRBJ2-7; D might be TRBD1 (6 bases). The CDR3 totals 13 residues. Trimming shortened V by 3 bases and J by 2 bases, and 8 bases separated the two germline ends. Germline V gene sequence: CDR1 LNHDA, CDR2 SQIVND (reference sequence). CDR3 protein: CASSIRDTYEQYF. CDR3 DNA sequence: TGTGCCAGTAGTATCCGGGACACCTACGAGCAGTACTTC.

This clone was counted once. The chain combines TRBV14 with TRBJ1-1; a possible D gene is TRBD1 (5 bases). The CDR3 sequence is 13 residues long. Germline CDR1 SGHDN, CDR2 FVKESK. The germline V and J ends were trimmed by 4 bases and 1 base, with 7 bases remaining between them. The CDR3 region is CASSLDRNTEAFF. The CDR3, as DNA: TGTGCCAGCAGCCTCGACAGGAACACTGAAGCTTTCTTT.